This T cell receptor beta chain was found in a study of T cell responses to AZD1222 COVID-19 vaccine. About this clone itself: Its target is not known.

General study results and limits: Baseline testing showed seropositivity in only a handful of AZD1222 recipients. Spike was spanned by vaccine-associated CD4 TCRs, with dominance at 160-218 and 743-854. Donors were mostly white British, more females; clonal diversity possibly underestimated.

Clones were read by immunoSEQ multiplex PCR, and TCRdb kept only the in-frame ones, dropping some. The sample consists of around 84,000 clones, roughly 88% of them appearing once. Analysis merged second doses at about 4 or about 12 weeks. In germline, CDR1 is MDHEN, CDR2 SYDVKM. The CDR3 runs to 11 residues. The V end lost 6 bases, the J end lost 6 bases, and 9 bases lay between the germline ends. The sequencing here drew on peripheral blood, taken 28 days after the second AZD1222 dose. The receptor's source is an adult who received the AZD1222 COVID-19 vaccine. The chain recombines TRBV28 with TRBJ2-7; D is unresolved. The CDR3 DNA is TGTGCCAGCAGCACCCGCGCCGAGCAGTACTTC. Translating gives CASSTRAEQYF.